This TCR beta chain was captured by sequencing in a study of CD8 T cells in ankylosing spondylitis. General study findings and limits: Matched ankylosing spondylitis synovial fluid reportedly contained a significantly enriched population of disease-linked clones.

This clonotype was detected only a few times. No antigen is known for it. Construction of TCR beta libraries was performed using quantitative 5'-RACE with molecular barcodes. TCRdb reprocessed the 5' RACE reads via MiXCR and lists one record per CDR3 protein. This sample has 200,000 to 300,000 distinct CDR3 sequences, with about 10% found just once. Between the trimmed V and J ends, which lost 5 bases and 5 bases, there was a span of 9 bases. The CDR3 loop spans 13 amino acids. Looked up from germline, CDR1 is LNHDA and CDR2 is SQIVND (reference sequence). The chain combines TRBV19 with TRBJ2-2; unclear D gene. This receptor was identified in a male donor with ankylosing spondylitis or in good health (not recorded which). The material sequenced was blood, either unsorted or a sorted T cell fraction (not recorded which). The CDR3 region is CASSSFLTGELFF. CDR3 nucleotide sequence: TGTGCCAGTAGTTCCTTCCTAACCGGGGAGCTGTTTTTT.